Below, 12 T cell receptor beta chains from the same sample are listed, as sequenced in a study of cytomegalovirus exposure and HLA in healthy donors. PCR amplification relied on 60 Vbeta primers (plus 13 Jbeta primers). This table comes from immunoSEQ multiplex PCR, and its TCRdb copy is limited to in-frame clones, with some not included. The table has about 89,000 clones, 74% seen once; the top ten hold around 2%. The sequencing sample was made of PBMCs. Receptors were obtained from a male donor in good health and CMV-seronegative.

The chain employs TRBV4-3 and TRBJ2-5, with a tentative D call TRBD1 (6 bases). The V gene's germline CDR1 is LGHNA and CDR2 YSLEER. V gave up 3 bases and J gave up 2 bases, with 13 bases separating them. There are 15 residues in the CDR3. The CDR3 is CASSQTGQIQETQYF. The CDR3 bases are TGCGCCAGCAGCCAGACGGGACAAATACAAGAGACCCAGTACTTC.

The chain links TRBV19 to TRBJ1-2; TRBD1 aligns across 9 bases. This CDR3 region has 14 residues. Germline CDR1 reads LNHDA; CDR2 reads SQIVND (reference sequence). With 6 bases clipped from V and 6 bases from J, the junction kept 8 bases outside the gene matches. The CDR3 sequence is CASRFSQGAHGYTF. The CDR3 DNA is TGTGCCAGTAGGTTTTCACAGGGGGCGCATGGCTACACCTTC. The entire variable domain, with the rest obtained from reference TRBV19 and TRBJ1-2, is as follows: DGGITQSPKYLFRKEGQNVTLSCEQNLNHDAMYWYRQDPGQGLRLIYYSQIVNDFQKGDIAEGYSVSREKKESFPLTVTSAQKNPTAFYLCASRFSQGAHGYTFGSGTRLTVV.

The chain links TRBV28 to TRBJ2-5, with a possible D match to TRBD1 (6 bases). The CDR3 is made up of 16 amino acids. The V gene's germline CDR1 is MDHEN and CDR2 SYDVKM. The V gene lost 1 base and the J gene lost 9 bases, with 21 bases spanning the gap. The CDR3 DNA follows: TGTGCCAGCAGTTTATACGAAATGGGGGCGAGGGAACCCCAGTACTTC. Its protein is CASSLYEMGAREPQYF.

V and J are TRBV5-4 and TRBJ2-2, with TRBD1 identical over 9 bases. The V and J ends lost 4 bases and 7 bases, in that order; junction bases with no gene match: 2. The length of the CDR3 is 13 residues. CDR1 is SGHNT and CDR2 is YYREEE in the germline V gene (reference sequence). In DNA, the CDR3 is TGTGCCAGCAGCAACAGGGGGCACGGGGAGCTGTTTTTT. It is translated as CASSNRGHGELFF.

The chain uses TRBV10-3 and TRBJ1-6; 7 bases are shared with TRBD1. The CDR3 runs to 14 residues. The germline V gene encodes CDR1 ENHRY and CDR2 SYGVKD. V lost 6 bases, J lost 7 bases, and 6 bases stayed unmatched. The CDR3 loop is CAIRAGTENSPLHF. The CDR3 region has the DNA TGTGCCATCAGAGCCGGGACAGAGAATTCACCCCTCCACTTT.

The chain has TRBV7-2 and TRBJ2-3; 9 nucleotides align to TRBD2. The CDR3 runs to 15 residues. Germline loops: CDR1 SGHTA, CDR2 FQGNSA. The V and J ends lost 3 bases and 6 bases, in that order; junction bases with no gene match: 7. For the CDR3, the DNA is TGTGCCAGCAGCTTGGGCGGGAGGGCCGCCGATACGCAGTATTTT. It yields the protein CASSLGGRAADTQYF.

The chain carries TRBV10-1 and TRBJ1-2, with D hard to call. CDR1 and CDR2 (germline): WNHNN, SYGVQD (reference sequence). V was clipped by 6 bases and J by 6 bases, with 20 bases between them. The CDR3 runs 15 residues. The CDR3: CASSEEYRTEDGYTF. The CDR3 region has the DNA TGCGCCAGCAGCGAGGAATATAGGACTGAGGATGGCTACACCTTC.

The rearrangement joins TRBV9 to TRBJ2-1; D gene unclear. The V end lost 0 bases, the J end lost 1 base, and 5 bases lay between the germline ends. The CDR3 is 14 amino acids. Germline values: CDR1 SGDLS, CDR2 YYNGEE. CDR3 in DNA: TGTGCCAGCAGCGTAGATAGTTCCTACAATGAGCAGTTCTTC. Its protein product is CASSVDSSYNEQFF.

This clone appeared once. V and J are TRBV7-9 and TRBJ1-2; weak D call: TRBD1 (6 bases). Germline V lookup: CDR1 SEHNR, CDR2 FQNEAQ (reference sequence). Trimming removed 7 bases from V and 4 bases from J, with 22 bases in between. The CDR3 covers 16 residues. The CDR3 sequence: CASTSSVEDSSYGYTF. For the CDR3, the DNA is TGTGCCAGCACCAGCTCGGTTGAGGACAGCTCCTATGGCTACACCTTC.

This clone came up once. This chain links TRBV7-6 with TRBJ2-7, with 9 bases aligning to TRBD1. CDR1 and CDR2 (germline): SGHVS, FNYEAQ. The CDR3 runs to 15 residues. V dropped 2 bases and J dropped 6; count of bases not matched to a gene: 8. The CDR3 coding sequence is TGTGCCAGCAGCTTATCCGGGACAGGGTATCCCGAGCAGTACTTC. Translation: CASSLSGTGYPEQYF.

The chain combines TRBV28 with TRBJ1-3; 7 positions agree with TRBD1. This CDR3 has 15 amino acids. From germline, CDR1 is MDHEN and CDR2 SYDVKM. Trimming removed 6 bases from V and 4 bases from J; junction bases left unmatched: 9. The CDR3 loop is CASRPTRQGGNTIYF. The CDR3 DNA reads TGTGCCAGCAGGCCCACCAGACAGGGCGGAAACACCATATATTTT.

This clone was found once. The V gene is TRBV4-1, the J gene TRBJ1-6, with D unresolved. V was trimmed by 3 bases and J by 9 bases, leaving 12 bases between them. This CDR3 contains 14 residues. Germline V gene sequence: CDR1 MGHRA, CDR2 YSYEKL. In DNA, the CDR3 is TGCGCCAGCAGCCACCCGGGAATTGTTTCACCCCTCCACTTT. It codes for CASSHPGIVSPLHF.